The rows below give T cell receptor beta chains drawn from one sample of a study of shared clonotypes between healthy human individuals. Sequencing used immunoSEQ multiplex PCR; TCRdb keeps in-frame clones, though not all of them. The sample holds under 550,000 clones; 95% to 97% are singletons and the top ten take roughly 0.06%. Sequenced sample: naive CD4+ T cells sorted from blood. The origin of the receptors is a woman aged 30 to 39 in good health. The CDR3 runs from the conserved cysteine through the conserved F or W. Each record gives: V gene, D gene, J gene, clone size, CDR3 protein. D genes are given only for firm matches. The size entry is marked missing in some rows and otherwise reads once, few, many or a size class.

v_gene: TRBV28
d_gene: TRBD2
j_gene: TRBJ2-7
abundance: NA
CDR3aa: CASSLQRGYEQYF

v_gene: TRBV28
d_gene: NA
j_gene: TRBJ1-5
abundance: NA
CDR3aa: CASSLSGVGEEPQHF

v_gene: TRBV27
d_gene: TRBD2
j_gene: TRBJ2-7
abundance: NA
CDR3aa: CASSPRTSGIYEQYF

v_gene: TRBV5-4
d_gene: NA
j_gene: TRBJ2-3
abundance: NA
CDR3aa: CASSLGRLDTTDTQYF

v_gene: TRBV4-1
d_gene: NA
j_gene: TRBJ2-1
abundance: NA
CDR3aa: CASSQDTADYNEQFF

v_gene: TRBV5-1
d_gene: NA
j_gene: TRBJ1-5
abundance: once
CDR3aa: CASSLGGISNQPQHF

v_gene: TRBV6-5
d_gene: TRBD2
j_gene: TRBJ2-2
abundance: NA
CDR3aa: CASSGRAGTGELFF

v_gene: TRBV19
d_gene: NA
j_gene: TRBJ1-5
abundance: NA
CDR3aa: CATRSVGLSSNQPQHF

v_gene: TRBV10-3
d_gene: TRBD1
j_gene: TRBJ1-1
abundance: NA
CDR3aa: CAIQQKGGGGGRDTEAFF

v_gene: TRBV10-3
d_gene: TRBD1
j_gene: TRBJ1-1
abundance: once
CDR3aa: CAIRTGLGTEAFF

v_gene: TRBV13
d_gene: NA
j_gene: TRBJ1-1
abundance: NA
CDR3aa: CASSLMFRGNTEAFF

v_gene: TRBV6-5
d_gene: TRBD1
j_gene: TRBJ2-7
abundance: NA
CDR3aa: CASSSGTATYEQYF

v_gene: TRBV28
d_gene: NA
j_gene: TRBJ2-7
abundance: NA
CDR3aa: CASGLRQGLGLNEQYF

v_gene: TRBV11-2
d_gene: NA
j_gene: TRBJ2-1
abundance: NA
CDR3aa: CASSLSRGLQFYNEQFF

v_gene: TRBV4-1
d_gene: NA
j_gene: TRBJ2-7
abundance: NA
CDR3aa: CASSQRSGRPSSYEQYF

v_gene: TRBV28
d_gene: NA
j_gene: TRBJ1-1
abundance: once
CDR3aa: CASRSAEAFF

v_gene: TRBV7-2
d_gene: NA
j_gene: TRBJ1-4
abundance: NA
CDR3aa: CASSFQGFGKLFF

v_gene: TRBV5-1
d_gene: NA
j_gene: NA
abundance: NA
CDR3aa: CASSASGAGYEQYF

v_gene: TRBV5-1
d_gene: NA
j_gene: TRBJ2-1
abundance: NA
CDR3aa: CASSFPGSIDEQFF

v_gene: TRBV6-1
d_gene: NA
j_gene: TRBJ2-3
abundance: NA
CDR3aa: CASSEQTTDTQYF

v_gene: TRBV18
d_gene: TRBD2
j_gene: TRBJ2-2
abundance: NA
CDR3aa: CASSPGLNLNTGELFF